These T cell receptor beta chains were read from a single sample in a study of technical replicates of blood from a handful of donors. The repertoire was sequenced with immunoSEQ multiplex PCR; TCRdb's copy has only in-frame clones and lacks some. The profile shows some 93,000 clones, 95% of them singletons. Sequenced: T cells isolated from PBMCs. These receptors all come from a human donor in good health. CDR3s include the opening cysteine and the closing phenylalanine or tryptophan.

V gene: TRBV11-2
J gene: TRBJ2-7
CDR3 length: 16
CDR3 protein: CASSLDSLAETYEQYF

V gene: TRBV20-1
J gene: TRBJ1-2
CDR3 length: 11
CDR3 protein: CSARDRGGYTF

V gene: TRBV11-2
J gene: TRBJ2-1
CDR3 length: 17
CDR3 protein: CASSFLVTRGSYNEQFF

V gene: TRBV15
J gene: TRBJ1-3
CDR3 length: 15
CDR3 protein: CATSRKTSSGNTIYF

V gene: TRBV19
J gene: TRBJ1-1
CDR3 length: 14
CDR3 protein: CASSHLDKNTEAFF

V gene: TRBV5-4
J gene: TRBJ2-3
CDR3 length: 13
CDR3 protein: CASSLPRTDTQYF

V gene: TRBV5-1
J gene: TRBJ2-7
CDR3 length: 17
CDR3 protein: CASSKGLAGEYDYEQYF

V gene: TRBV7-9
J gene: TRBJ2-3
CDR3 length: 13
CDR3 protein: CASSLVHTDTQYF

V gene: TRBV6-1
J gene: TRBJ2-1
CDR3 length: 15
CDR3 protein: CASSEDRSSYNEQFF

V gene: TRBV10-1
J gene: TRBJ1-2
CDR3 length: 13
CDR3 protein: CASSETVLNGYTF

V gene: TRBV6-1
J gene: TRBJ2-7
CDR3 length: 13
CDR3 protein: CASSAGLIYEQYF

V gene: TRBV5-1
J gene: TRBJ2-1
CDR3 length: 14
CDR3 protein: CASSLAGGSVEQFF

V gene: TRBV2
J gene: TRBJ2-5
CDR3 length: 14
CDR3 protein: CAPRDIGYQETQYF

V gene: TRBV15
J gene: TRBJ1-5
CDR3 length: 16
CDR3 protein: CATSRDLEYSNQPQHF

V gene: TRBV6-5
J gene: TRBJ2-7
CDR3 length: 15
CDR3 protein: CASSYRDRKTDEQYF

V gene: TRBV7-9
J gene: TRBJ1-2
CDR3 length: 13
CDR3 protein: CASIQQGTYGYTF

V gene: TRBV5-1
J gene: TRBJ2-3
CDR3 length: 18
CDR3 protein: CASSLGSASGIHADTQYF

V gene: TRBV5-4
J gene: TRBJ2-7
CDR3 length: 14
CDR3 protein: CASSLRDSIYEQYF

V gene: TRBV5-8
J gene: TRBJ1-1
CDR3 length: 15
CDR3 protein: CASSHDGTLNTEAFF

V gene: TRBV19
J gene: TRBJ2-3
CDR3 length: 13
CDR3 protein: CASWGEGQATQYF

V gene: TRBV9
J gene: TRBJ2-5
CDR3 length: 15
CDR3 protein: CASSSSGTSEETQYF

V gene: TRBV30
J gene: TRBJ1-1
CDR3 length: 13
CDR3 protein: CAWSPWQGDEAFF

V gene: TRBV2
J gene: TRBJ2-7
CDR3 length: 11
CDR3 protein: CASTSGNEQYF

V gene: TRBV7-2
J gene: TRBJ2-7
CDR3 length: 11
CDR3 protein: CASSLHYEQYF

V gene: TRBV11-2
J gene: TRBJ1-1
CDR3 length: 18
CDR3 protein: CASSLGYRAKPANTEAFF

V gene: TRBV19
J gene: TRBJ1-5
CDR3 length: 16
CDR3 protein: CASSLGREWGNQPQHF

V gene: TRBV18
J gene: TRBJ1-6
CDR3 length: 14
CDR3 protein: CASSPSSYNSPLHF

V gene: TRBV14
J gene: TRBJ1-2
CDR3 length: 19
CDR3 protein: CASSHSSPILTGANYGYTF

V gene: TRBV28
J gene: TRBJ2-1
CDR3 length: 15
CDR3 protein: CASRTRGSLGYEQFF

V gene: TRBV10-2
J gene: TRBJ2-7
CDR3 length: 13
CDR3 protein: CATLAVSSYEQYF

V gene: TRBV25-1
J gene: TRBJ1-3
CDR3 length: 17
CDR3 protein: CASSGTGRLMTGNTIYF

V gene: TRBV28
J gene: TRBJ1-3
CDR3 length: 14
CDR3 protein: CASSTTGRGNTIYF

V gene: TRBV5-1
J gene: TRBJ2-3
CDR3 length: 12
CDR3 protein: CASSLALDTQYF

V gene: TRBV6-1
J gene: TRBJ1-1
CDR3 length: 13
CDR3 protein: CASSDKRNTEAFF

V gene: TRBV11-3
J gene: TRBJ1-5
CDR3 length: 14
CDR3 protein: CASSQAGSNQPQHF